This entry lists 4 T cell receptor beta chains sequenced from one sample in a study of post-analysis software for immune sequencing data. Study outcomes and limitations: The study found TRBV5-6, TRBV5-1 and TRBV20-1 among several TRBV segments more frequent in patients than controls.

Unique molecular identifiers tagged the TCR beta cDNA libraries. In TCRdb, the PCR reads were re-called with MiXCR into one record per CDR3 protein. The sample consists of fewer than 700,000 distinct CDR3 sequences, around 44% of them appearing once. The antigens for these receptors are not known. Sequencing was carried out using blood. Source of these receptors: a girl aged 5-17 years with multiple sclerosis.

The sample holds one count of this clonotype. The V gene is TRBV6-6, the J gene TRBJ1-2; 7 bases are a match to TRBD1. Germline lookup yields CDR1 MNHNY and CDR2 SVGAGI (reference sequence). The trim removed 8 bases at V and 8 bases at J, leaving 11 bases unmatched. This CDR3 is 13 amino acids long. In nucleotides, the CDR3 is TGTGCCAGCCATCAAGGGGGCGCGGGCGGCTACACCTTC. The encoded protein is CASHQGGAGGYTF.

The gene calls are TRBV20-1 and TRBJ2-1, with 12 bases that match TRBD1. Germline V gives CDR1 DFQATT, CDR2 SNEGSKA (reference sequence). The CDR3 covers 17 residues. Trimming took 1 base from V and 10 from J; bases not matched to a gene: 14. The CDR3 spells CSARGGGQGALRMEQFF. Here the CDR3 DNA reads TGCAGTGCTAGAGGGGGGGGACAGGGGGCGCTACGCATGGAGCAGTTCTTC.

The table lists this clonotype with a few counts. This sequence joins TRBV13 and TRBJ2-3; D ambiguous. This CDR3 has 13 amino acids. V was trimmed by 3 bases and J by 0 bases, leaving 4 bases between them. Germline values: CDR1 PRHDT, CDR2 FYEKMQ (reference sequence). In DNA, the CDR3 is TGTGCCAGCAGCTTCCCTAGCACAGATACGCAGTATTTT. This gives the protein CASSFPSTDTQYF.

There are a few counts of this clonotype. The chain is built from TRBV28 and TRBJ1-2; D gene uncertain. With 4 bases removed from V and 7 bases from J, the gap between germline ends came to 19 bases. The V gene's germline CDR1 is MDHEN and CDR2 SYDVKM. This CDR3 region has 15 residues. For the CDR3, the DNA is TGTGCCAGCAGTTCGACCTCCACAGAATTACTTGGCTACACCTTC. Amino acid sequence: CASSSTSTELLGYTF.